This TCR beta chain was recovered during a study of regulatory T cells in long-lasting Graves disease. Whole-study results and caveats: Newly diagnosed disease favored TRBV20-1 and TRBJ2-1 over persistent disease.

Time point in this sample: newly diagnosed GD, antithyroid drugs for less than 3 months. PBMC RNA served as the TCR library source. Both iRepertoire HTBI primers and Arm-PCR of CDR3 regions were used to build the TCR beta libraries. A single record per CDR3 protein comes from TCRdb applying MiXCR to the multiplex PCR reads. The table shows hundreds of thousands of distinct CDR3 sequences, with 16% occurring only once. Germline CDR1 is DFQATT and CDR2 is SNEGSKA (reference sequence). The length of the CDR3 is 14 residues. J lost 8 bases, V lost 0 bases, and 6 bases had no gene match. This clonotype was found a few times. Antigen: not known. This sample was also put to use in a study of T cells in Graves' hyperthyroidism and ophthalmopathy. That work contributes: Clinicians diagnosed patients from clinical symptoms, serum thyroxine and TRAb, thyroid ultrasound and orbital computed tomography.

This material consisted of peripheral blood mononuclear cells (PBMCs), taken at new diagnosis, from a patient treated with antithyroid drugs. The chain uses TRBV20-1 and TRBJ2-2, with 7 bases identical to TRBD1. This receptor was obtained from a woman aged 25 to 45 with Graves disease. The CDR3 sequence is CSARDRRGLGELFF. The CDR3 DNA reads as TGCAGTGCTAGAGATCGAAGGGGGCTAGGGGAGCTGTTTTTT.